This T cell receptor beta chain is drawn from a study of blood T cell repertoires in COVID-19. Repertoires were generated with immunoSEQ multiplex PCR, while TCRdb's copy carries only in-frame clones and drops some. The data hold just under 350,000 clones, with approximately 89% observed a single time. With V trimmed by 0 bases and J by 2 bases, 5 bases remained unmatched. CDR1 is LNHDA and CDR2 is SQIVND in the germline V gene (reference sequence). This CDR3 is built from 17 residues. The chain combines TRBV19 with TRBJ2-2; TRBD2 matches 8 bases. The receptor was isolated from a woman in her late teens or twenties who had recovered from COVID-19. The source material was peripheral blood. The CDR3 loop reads CASSIDRLAPNTGELFF. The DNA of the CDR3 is TGTGCCAGTAGTATAGATCGACTAGCGCCTAACACCGGGGAGCTGTTTTTT.